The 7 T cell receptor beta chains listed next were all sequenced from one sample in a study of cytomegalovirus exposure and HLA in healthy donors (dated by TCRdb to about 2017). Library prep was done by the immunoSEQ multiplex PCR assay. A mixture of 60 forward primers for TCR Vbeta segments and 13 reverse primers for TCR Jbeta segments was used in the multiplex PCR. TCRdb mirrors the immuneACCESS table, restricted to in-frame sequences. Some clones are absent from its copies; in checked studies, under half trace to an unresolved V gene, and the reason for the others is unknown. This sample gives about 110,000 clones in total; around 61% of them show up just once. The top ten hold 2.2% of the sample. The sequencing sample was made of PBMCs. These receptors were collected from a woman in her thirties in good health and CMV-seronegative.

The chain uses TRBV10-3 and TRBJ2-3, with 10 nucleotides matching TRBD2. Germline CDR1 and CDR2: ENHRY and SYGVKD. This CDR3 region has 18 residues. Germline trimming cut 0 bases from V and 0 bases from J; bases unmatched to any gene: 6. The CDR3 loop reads CAISESLGTSASTDTQYF. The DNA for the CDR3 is TGTGCCATCAGTGAGTCGCTCGGGACTAGCGCTAGCACAGATACGCAGTATTTT.

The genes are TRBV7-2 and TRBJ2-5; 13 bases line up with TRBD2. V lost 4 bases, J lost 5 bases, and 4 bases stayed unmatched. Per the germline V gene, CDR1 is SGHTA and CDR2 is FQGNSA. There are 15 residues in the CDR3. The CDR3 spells CASSWTSGSSETQYF. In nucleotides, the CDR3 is TGTGCCAGCAGCTGGACTAGCGGGAGTAGTGAGACCCAGTACTTC.

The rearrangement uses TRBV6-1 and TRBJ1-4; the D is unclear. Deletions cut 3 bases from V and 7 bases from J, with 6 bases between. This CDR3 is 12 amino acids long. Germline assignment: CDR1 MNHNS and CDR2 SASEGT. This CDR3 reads CASSDYSEKLFF. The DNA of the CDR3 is TGTGCCAGCAGTGATTACAGTGAAAAACTGTTTTTT.

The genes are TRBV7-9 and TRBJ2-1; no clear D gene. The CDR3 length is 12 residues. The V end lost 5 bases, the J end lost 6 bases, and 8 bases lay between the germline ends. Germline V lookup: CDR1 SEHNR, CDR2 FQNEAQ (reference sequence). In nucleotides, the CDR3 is TGTGCCAGCAGCCCGACATCCAATGAGCAGTTCTTC. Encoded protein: CASSPTSNEQFF.

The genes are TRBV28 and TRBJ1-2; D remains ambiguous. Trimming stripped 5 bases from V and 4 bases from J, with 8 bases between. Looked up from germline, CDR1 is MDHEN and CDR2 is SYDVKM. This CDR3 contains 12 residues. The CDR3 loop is CASSGAVYGYTF. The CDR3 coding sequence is TGTGCCAGCAGTGGAGCTGTCTATGGCTACACCTTC.

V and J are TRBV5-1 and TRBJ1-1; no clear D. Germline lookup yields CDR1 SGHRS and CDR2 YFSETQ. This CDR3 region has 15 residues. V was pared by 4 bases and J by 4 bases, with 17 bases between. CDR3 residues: CASSTDRGHGTEAFF. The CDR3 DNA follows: TGCGCCAGCAGCACCGATAGAGGGCATGGCACTGAAGCTTTCTTT.

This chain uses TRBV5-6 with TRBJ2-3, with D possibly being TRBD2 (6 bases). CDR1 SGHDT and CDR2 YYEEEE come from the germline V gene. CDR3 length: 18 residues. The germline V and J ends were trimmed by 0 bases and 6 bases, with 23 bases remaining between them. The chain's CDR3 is CASSLGPPGTSYPDTQYF. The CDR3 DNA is TGTGCCAGCAGCTTGGGTCCCCCCGGGACTTCCTATCCGGATACGCAGTATTTT.